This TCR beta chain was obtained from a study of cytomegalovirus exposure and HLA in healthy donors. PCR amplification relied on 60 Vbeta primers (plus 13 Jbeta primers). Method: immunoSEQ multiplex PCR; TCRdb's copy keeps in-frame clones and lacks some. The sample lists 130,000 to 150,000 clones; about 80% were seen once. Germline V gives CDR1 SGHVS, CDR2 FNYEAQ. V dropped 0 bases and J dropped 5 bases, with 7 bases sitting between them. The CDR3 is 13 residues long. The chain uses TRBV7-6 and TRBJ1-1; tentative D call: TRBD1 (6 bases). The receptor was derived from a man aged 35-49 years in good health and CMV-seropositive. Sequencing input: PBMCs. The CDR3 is CASSLAGQTEAFF. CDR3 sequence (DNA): TGTGCCAGCAGCTTAGCCGGACAGACTGAAGCTTTCTTT.